These 21 T cell receptor beta chains were all obtained from the same sample, sequenced in a study of blood T cell repertoires in COVID-19. Sequenced by immunoSEQ multiplex PCR; TCRdb stores in-frame clones only, minus some. The data show approximately 100,000 clones, over 75% seen once. Sequenced material: peripheral blood. These receptors were obtained from a man between 65 and 85 years old with active or convalescent COVID-19.

The CDR3 protein is CASSLQQGATEAFF. The CDR3 DNA is TGTGCCAGCAGCTTGCAACAGGGGGCAACTGAAGCTTTCTTT. The chain links TRBV5-6 to TRBJ1-1; 9 bases align to TRBD1. The CDR3 runs to 14 residues. CDR1 and CDR2 from the germline V gene are SGHDT and YYEEEE. J was trimmed by 5 bases and V by 1 base; bases with no gene match: 3.

The V and J genes are TRBV9 and TRBJ2-3, with 9 bases fitting TRBD1. With V trimmed by 0 bases and J by 3 bases, 11 bases remained unmatched. Germline V lookup: CDR1 SGDLS, CDR2 YYNGEE. The CDR3 has 18 amino acids. The CDR3 bases are TGTGCCAGCAGCGTAGCTTCTTTGGACAGGGGACGAACAGATACGCAGTATTTT. This codes for CASSVASLDRGRTDTQYF.

The J gene is TRBJ2-3, the V gene TRBV5-1, with D uncertain. CDR1 is SGHRS and CDR2 is YFSETQ in the germline V gene. CDR3 length equals 15 residues. V dropped 1 base and J dropped 2 bases, with 11 bases sitting between them. The CDR3 spells CASSLMEFSTDTQYF. The CDR3 bases are TGCGCCAGCAGCTTGATGGAGTTCTCCACAGATACGCAGTATTTT.

The chain combines TRBV5-1 with TRBJ1-2, with 9 bases matching TRBD1. V was clipped by 0 bases and J by 6 bases; unmatched bases: 3. Germline CDR1 reads SGHRS; CDR2 reads YFSETQ. The CDR3 totals 14 residues. CDR3 coding DNA: TGCGCCAGCAGCTTGGGGGACAGGGAAGATGGCTACACCTTC. Encoded protein: CASSLGDREDGYTF.

This clone has a single count. The chain is built from TRBV27 and TRBJ2-5; 15 bases match TRBD2. This CDR3 is built from 18 residues. Germline trimming cut 0 bases from V and 5 bases from J; bases unmatched to any gene: 7. Per the germline V gene, CDR1 is MNHEY and CDR2 is SMNVEV (reference sequence). The CDR3 reads CASSLSLPGLAGGETQYF. In DNA, the CDR3 is TGTGCCAGCAGTTTATCTTTACCTGGACTAGCGGGAGGGGAGACCCAGTACTTC.

The gene calls are TRBV11-2 and TRBJ1-3, with unresolved D. Per the germline V gene, CDR1 is SGHAT and CDR2 is FQNNGV. The V and J ends lost 4 bases and 4 bases respectively, with 11 bases between them. The CDR3 sequence is 14 residues long. CDR3 nucleotides: TGTGCCAGCAGCTCCAGCCCAGGCGGAAACACCATATATTTT. Translation: CASSSSPGGNTIYF.

The rearrangement links TRBV12-5 to TRBJ2-1; TRBD2 matches 7 bases. Germline V gene sequence: CDR1 LGHNT, CDR2 FRNRAP. CDR3 length equals 16 residues. V lost 7 bases to trimming and J lost 3 bases; unmatched junction nucleotides: 12. In nucleotides, the CDR3 is TGTGCTAGTGCTCCCCGGTCTAGCGGAGTCTACAATGAGCAGTTCTTC. It yields the protein CASAPRSSGVYNEQFF.

This chain uses TRBV30 with TRBJ1-1; D remains unclear. Germline CDR1 and CDR2: GTSNPN and SVGIG (reference sequence). V lost 4 bases to trimming and J lost 7 bases, with 7 bases between them. The CDR3 runs to 10 residues. The CDR3 is CAWNEVEAFF. In nucleotides, the CDR3 is TGTGCCTGGAATGAGGTTGAAGCTTTCTTT. The full variable domain, completed using reference TRBV30 and TRBJ1-1, is SQTIHQWPATLVQPVGSPLSLECTVEGTSNPNLYWYRQAAGRGLQLLFYSVGIGQISSEVPQNLSASRPQDRQFILSSKKLLLSDSGFYLCAWNEVEAFFGQGTRLTVV.

This clone was recorded at least ten times. The gene calls are TRBV5-1 and TRBJ1-1; D remains unclear. The germline V and J ends were trimmed by 3 bases and 1 base, with 4 bases remaining between them. The CDR3 loop spans 12 amino acids. Germline V gene data show CDR1 as SGHRS and CDR2 as YFSETQ. The CDR3 DNA sequence: TGCGCCAGCAGCTACAGGAACACTGAAGCTTTCTTT. Its translation is CASSYRNTEAFF.

The chain carries TRBV27 and TRBJ1-2, with D perhaps matching TRBD1 (6 bases). CDR3 length: 15 amino acids. Germline loops: CDR1 MNHEY, CDR2 SMNVEV (reference sequence). Trimming stripped 5 bases from V and 0 bases from J, with 13 bases between. The CDR3 DNA sequence: TGTGCCAGCAGTCCCAACAGGGACGCTAACTATGGCTACACCTTC. It yields the protein CASSPNRDANYGYTF.

The genes are TRBV7-9 and TRBJ1-3; unclear D gene. Trimming pared 5 bases from V and 0 bases from J, leaving 8 bases between. This CDR3 region has 14 residues. Germline CDR1 and CDR2: SEHNR and FQNEAQ (reference sequence). CDR3 bases: TGTGCCAGCAGCCTCGGGGACTCTGGAAACACCATATATTTT. It codes for CASSLGDSGNTIYF.

In this sample, this clone turned up a few times. The chain employs TRBV28 and TRBJ2-2, with a weak D call TRBD1 (6 bases). CDR1 and CDR2 (germline): MDHEN, SYDVKM. V lost 5 bases and J 0 bases, leaving 13 bases between the germline ends. The length of the CDR3 is 16 residues. CDR3 sequence reads: CASSTYRVSNTGELFF. DNA for the CDR3: TGTGCCAGCAGTACATACAGGGTCTCGAACACCGGGGAGCTGTTTTTT. The full variable domain, completed using reference TRBV28 and TRBJ2-2, is DVKVTQSSRYLVKRTGEKVFLECVQDMDHENMFWYRQDPGLGLRLIYFSYDVKMKEKGDIPEGYSVSREKKERFSLILESASTNQTSMYLCASSTYRVSNTGELFFGEGSRLTVL.

The chain couples TRBV28 to TRBJ2-7; maybe TRBD2 (5 bases). In germline, CDR1 is MDHEN, CDR2 SYDVKM. V lost 7 bases, J lost 6 bases, and 16 bases lay in between. The CDR3 is 13 amino acids. CDR3 sequence: CASTGSTPFEQYF. CDR3 coding DNA: TGTGCCAGCACGGGGAGCACCCCATTCGAGCAGTACTTC.

The chain combines TRBV4-1 with TRBJ1-5; 7 nucleotides line up with TRBD1. This CDR3 is built from 15 residues. V lost 0 bases and J lost 7; bases outside the gene matches: 6. Per the germline V gene, CDR1 is MGHRA and CDR2 is YSYEKL. The CDR3 coding sequence is TGCGCCAGCAGCCAAGAGACAGGCAGGGGGCAGCCCCAGCATTTT. Encoded protein: CASSQETGRGQPQHF.

The table lists this clone with a few counts. The chain recombines TRBV6-5 with TRBJ2-7; TRBD2 might be the D (6 bases). Germline V gene data show CDR1 as MNHEY and CDR2 as SVGAGI. V was clipped by 6 bases and J by 0 bases, with 12 bases between them. CDR3 length: 14 residues. The CDR3 nucleotides read TGTGCCAGCAGAACCGGGACTGACTCCTACGAGCAGTACTTC. Translating gives CASRTGTDSYEQYF.

The rearrangement links TRBV2 to TRBJ2-1; D possibly corresponds to TRBD2 (6 bases). The CDR3 sequence is 15 residues long. The germline gives CDR1 SNHLY, CDR2 FYNNEI. Between the trimmed V and J ends, which lost 6 bases and 2 bases, there was a span of 14 bases. In DNA form, the CDR3 reads TGTGCCAGCAGGGGCTGGGGGGTAGCCTACAATGAGCAGTTCTTC. Its protein product is CASRGWGVAYNEQFF.

This chain links TRBV2 with TRBJ2-5, with TRBD1 matching 11 bases. With V trimmed by 5 bases and J by 5 bases, 10 bases remained unmatched. Germline V gene lookup returns CDR1 SNHLY and CDR2 FYNNEI. This CDR3 has 16 residues. CDR3 in amino acids: CASSFFPGQGVETQYF. The CDR3 DNA follows: TGTGCCAGCAGTTTCTTTCCGGGACAGGGGGTGGAGACCCAGTACTTC.

V is TRBV3-1 (or the pseudogene TRBV3-2) and J is TRBJ2-5, with 10 bases matching TRBD2. V shed 1 base and J 5 bases; nucleotides not matched to a gene: 10. Per the germline V gene, CDR1 is LGHDT and CDR2 is YNNKEL (reference sequence). This CDR3 has 17 residues. CDR3 coding DNA: TGTGCCAGCAGCCAAGGTCTCCTAGCGGGGGCCATGGAGACCCAGTACTTC. This encodes CASSQGLLAGAMETQYF.

This chain's CDR3 is CASSAAGTRALATQYF. For the CDR3, the DNA is TGCGCCAGCAGCGCGGCCGGGACTAGGGCTCTCGCTACGCAGTATTTT. V is TRBV5-1 and J is TRBJ2-3, with 8 bases matching TRBD2. Germline V gene lookup returns CDR1 SGHRS and CDR2 YFSETQ. With 4 bases clipped from V and 8 bases from J, the junction kept 15 bases outside the gene matches. The CDR3 totals 16 residues.

Worth noting for this clone: A read error may account for a junction end that differs from germline. This chain joins TRBV28 and TRBJ2-2; D is undetermined. Germline CDR1 and CDR2: MDHEN and SYDVKM. The CDR3 is 16 amino acids. CDR3 nucleotides: TGTGCCAGCGGTTTCCGACAAATGATAATCATCGGGGAGCTGTTTTTT. It translates to CASGFRQMIIIGELFF.

This rearrangement joins TRBV2 to TRBJ2-2, with 7 nucleotides matching TRBD1. V lost 1 base, J lost 7 bases, and 6 bases stayed unmatched. The germline V gene encodes CDR1 SNHLY and CDR2 FYNNEI. CDR3 length: 15 residues. The CDR3 DNA reads TGTGCCAGCAGTGAAGACCTGACAGGGTACGGGGAGCTGTTTTTT. Amino acids: CASSEDLTGYGELFF.